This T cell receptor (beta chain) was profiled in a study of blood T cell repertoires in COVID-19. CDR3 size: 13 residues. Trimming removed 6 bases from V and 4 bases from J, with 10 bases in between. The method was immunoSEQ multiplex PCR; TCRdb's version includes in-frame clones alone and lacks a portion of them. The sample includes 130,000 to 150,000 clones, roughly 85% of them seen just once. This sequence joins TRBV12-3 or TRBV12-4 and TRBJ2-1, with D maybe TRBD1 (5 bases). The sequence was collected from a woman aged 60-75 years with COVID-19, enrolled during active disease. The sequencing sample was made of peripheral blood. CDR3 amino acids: CASRPQAYNEQFF. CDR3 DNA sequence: TGTGCCAGCAGGCCACAGGCTTACAATGAGCAGTTCTTC.